This record concerns one T cell receptor beta chain sequence. This sample is drawn from a study of T cell changes during pregnancy in multiple sclerosis. The protocol was immunoSEQ multiplex PCR, while the TCRdb copy is restricted to in-frame clones and leaves out a portion. In the table there are around 42,000 clones, approximately 90% of which are singletons. The CDR3 has 18 amino acids. The genes are TRBV21-1 and TRBJ1-5; the table's D call of TRBD1 was not tested on the DNA. TRBV21-1 is deemed a pseudogene. This sequence was found in a female donor with multiple sclerosis, enrolled in a pregnancy study. The starting material was CD4+ T cells from peripheral blood mononuclear cells, obtained before pregnancy. The CDR3 nucleotides are TGTGCCAGCAGCAAAGTTGGGGGACAAACAGATAGCAATCAGCCCCAGCATTTT. Encoded protein: CASSKVGGQTDSNQPQHF.